Sequencing of this T cell receptor beta chain was carried out in a study of chemoradiotherapy in HPV16-positive cancers. As for the study in general: Candidate HPV-specific T-cell clones and common TCR motifs came from functional assays in a couple of HPV16-positive patients.

CDR3 length equals 15 residues. CDR1 is WNHNN, CDR2 SYGVQD, per germline (reference sequence). Trimming took 2 bases from V and 6 from J; bases not matched to a gene: 6. Samples were taken several times over chemoradiotherapy. Using immunoSEQ multiplex PCR, the repertoire was profiled, and TCRdb retains in-frame clones only, with some absent. The sample carries about 25,000 clones, just over 90% recorded once. As to this clone: Its antigen is as yet unknown.

Overall study results and limits: During treatment, candidate HPV-specific clones and E7-related motifs expanded in tumor.

Sequences were derived from blood, sampled from a patient who underwent chemoradiotherapy. V is TRBV10-1 and J is TRBJ1-5, with TRBD1 matching over 8 bases. This TCR was sampled from a human donor with HPV-associated anogenital cancer. The CDR3 reads CASSEDRGRGQPQHF. CDR3 coding DNA: TGCGCCAGCAGTGAGGACAGGGGCAGGGGTCAGCCCCAGCATTTT.